The T cell receptor (beta chain) described here comes from a study of OX40 agonist ivuxolimab in advanced cancers. Study-wide context: Head and neck, renal cell, melanoma or hepatocellular carcinoma were the cancers that dose-escalation patients had. Three patients showed partial responses: one hepatocellular carcinoma and two cutaneous melanoma cases. Findings and caveats of the study: At 0.1-3.0 mg/kg, partial responders had clonal expansion among the lowest observed. Among T cells, CD8+ cells averaged more expanded clones than CD4+ cells.

Trimming stripped 4 bases from V and 2 bases from J, with 3 bases between. This CDR3 has 11 residues. The germline CDR1 and CDR2 sequences are SGHRS and YFSETQ. Libraries were prepared by immunoSEQ multiplex PCR; TCRdb keeps only in-frame clonotypes and omits some of them. The sample has approximately 56,000 clones, about 87% seen once. Concerning this clone: The antigen is not known.

This TCR came from an adult with an advanced solid tumor such as melanoma, head and neck, liver or kidney cancer. Source: CD4+ or CD8+ T cells sorted from blood, taken in a trial of the OX40 agonist ivuxolimab. V gene TRBV5-1 combines with J gene TRBJ1-1; D gene uncertain. The CDR3 spells CASSTNTEAFF. The CDR3 coding sequence is TGCGCCAGCAGCACAAACACTGAAGCTTTCTTT. The complete variable domain, with remaining parts taken from reference TRBV5-1 and TRBJ1-1, reads KAGVTQTPRYLIKTRGQQVTLSCSPISGHRSVSWYQQTPGQGLQFLFEYFSETQRNKGNFPGRFSGRQFSNSRSEMNVSTLELGDSALYLCASSTNTEAFFGQGTRLTVV.